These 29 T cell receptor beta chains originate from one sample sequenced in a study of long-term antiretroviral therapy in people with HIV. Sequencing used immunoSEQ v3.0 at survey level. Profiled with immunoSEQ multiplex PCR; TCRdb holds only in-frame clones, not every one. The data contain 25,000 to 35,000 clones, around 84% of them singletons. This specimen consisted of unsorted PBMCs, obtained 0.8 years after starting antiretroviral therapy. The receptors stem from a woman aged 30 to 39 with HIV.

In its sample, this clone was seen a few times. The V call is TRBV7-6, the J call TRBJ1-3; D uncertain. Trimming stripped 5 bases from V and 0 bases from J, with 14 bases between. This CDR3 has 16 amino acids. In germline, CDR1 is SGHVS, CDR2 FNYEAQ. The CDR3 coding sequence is TGTGCCAGCAGCCCGTCGGCGGGAGTCTCTGGAAACACCATATATTTT. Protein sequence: CASSPSAGVSGNTIYF.

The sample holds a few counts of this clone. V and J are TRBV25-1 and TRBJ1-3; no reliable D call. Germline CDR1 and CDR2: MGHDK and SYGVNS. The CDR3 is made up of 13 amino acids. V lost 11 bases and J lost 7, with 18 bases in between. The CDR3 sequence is CARQAWVGNTIYF. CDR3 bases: TGTGCCCGTCAAGCATGGGTGGGGAACACCATATATTTT.

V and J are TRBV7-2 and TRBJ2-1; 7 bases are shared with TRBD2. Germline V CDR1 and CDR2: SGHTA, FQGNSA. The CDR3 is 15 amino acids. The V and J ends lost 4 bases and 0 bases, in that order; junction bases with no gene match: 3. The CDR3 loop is CASSSLANSYNEQFF. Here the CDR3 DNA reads TGTGCCAGCAGCTCACTAGCGAACTCCTACAATGAGCAGTTCTTC.

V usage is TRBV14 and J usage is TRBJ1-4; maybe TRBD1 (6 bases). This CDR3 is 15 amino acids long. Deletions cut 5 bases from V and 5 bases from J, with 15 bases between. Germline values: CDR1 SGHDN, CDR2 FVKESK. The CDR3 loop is CASSASGTLNEKLFF. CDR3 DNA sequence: TGTGCCAGCAGCGCTTCCGGGACACTCAATGAAAAACTGTTTTTT.

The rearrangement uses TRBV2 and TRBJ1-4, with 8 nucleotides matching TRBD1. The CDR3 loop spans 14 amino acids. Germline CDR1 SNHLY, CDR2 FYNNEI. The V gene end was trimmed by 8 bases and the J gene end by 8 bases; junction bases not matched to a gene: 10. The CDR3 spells CASLAGGQIEKLFF. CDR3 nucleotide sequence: TGTGCCAGCTTGGCAGGGGGCCAGATAGAAAAACTGTTTTTT.

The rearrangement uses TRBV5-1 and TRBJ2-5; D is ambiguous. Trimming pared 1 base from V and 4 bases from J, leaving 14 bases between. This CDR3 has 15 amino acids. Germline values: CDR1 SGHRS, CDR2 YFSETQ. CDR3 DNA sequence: TGCGCCAGCAGCTTGCTCCCCGGGTTCGGAGAGACCCAGTACTTC. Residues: CASSLLPGFGETQYF.

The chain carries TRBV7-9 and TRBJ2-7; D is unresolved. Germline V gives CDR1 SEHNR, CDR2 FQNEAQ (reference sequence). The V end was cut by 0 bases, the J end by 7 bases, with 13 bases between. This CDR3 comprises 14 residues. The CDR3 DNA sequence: TGTGCCAGCAGCTTAGCGTCAGCCTCCCGGGAGCAGTACTTC. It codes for CASSLASASREQYF.

The CDR3 spells CASSEAGGGYYNYGYTF. CDR3 in DNA: TGCGCCAGCAGTGAAGCCGGGGGCGGCTACTATAACTATGGCTACACCTTC. V and J are TRBV10-2 and TRBJ1-2; weak D call: TRBD1 (6 bases). CDR3 length: 17 amino acids. Trimming removed 3 bases from V and 1 base from J, with 18 bases in between. Germline lookup yields CDR1 WSHSY and CDR2 SAAADI.

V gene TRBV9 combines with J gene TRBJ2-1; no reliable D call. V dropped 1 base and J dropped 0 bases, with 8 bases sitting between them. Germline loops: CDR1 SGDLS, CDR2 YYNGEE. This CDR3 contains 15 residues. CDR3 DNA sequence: TGTGCCAGCAGCGTACTAGAGGACTCCTACAATGAGCAGTTCTTC. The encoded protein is CASSVLEDSYNEQFF.

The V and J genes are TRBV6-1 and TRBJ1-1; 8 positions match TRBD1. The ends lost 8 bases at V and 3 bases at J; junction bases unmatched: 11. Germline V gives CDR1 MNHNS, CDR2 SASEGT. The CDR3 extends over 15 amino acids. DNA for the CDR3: TGTGCCAGCGAGGGTGGGGGGACAGGTGACACTGAAGCTTTCTTT. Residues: CASEGGGTGDTEAFF.

CDR3 in amino acids: CATRFSTTANQPQHF. CDR3 DNA sequence: TGTGCCACCAGATTTAGTACGACAGCTAATCAGCCCCAGCATTTT. The V gene is TRBV15, the J gene TRBJ1-5; the D gene is possibly TRBD1 (5 bases). This CDR3 has 15 residues. V lost 6 bases and J 4 bases, leaving 16 bases between the germline ends. The germline V gene encodes CDR1 LNHNV and CDR2 YYDKDF (reference sequence).

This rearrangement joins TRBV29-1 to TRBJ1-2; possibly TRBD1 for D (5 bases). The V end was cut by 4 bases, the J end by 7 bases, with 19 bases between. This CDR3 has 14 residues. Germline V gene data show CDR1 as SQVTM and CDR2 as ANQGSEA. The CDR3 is CSVGFRDYGGGYTF. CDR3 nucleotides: TGCAGCGTTGGATTCCGGGACTATGGTGGTGGCTACACCTTC.

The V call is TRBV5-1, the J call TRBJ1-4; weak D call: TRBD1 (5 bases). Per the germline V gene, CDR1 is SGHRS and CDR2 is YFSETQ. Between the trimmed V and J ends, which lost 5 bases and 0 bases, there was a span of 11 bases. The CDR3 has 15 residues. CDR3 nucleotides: TGCGCCAGCAGGGGGGATCTATCAACTAATGAAAAACTGTTTTTT. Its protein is CASRGDLSTNEKLFF.

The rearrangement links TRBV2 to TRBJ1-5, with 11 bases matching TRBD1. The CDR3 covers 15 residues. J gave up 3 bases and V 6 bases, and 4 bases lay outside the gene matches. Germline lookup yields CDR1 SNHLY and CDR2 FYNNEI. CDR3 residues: CASRDRGRDNQPQHF. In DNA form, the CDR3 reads TGTGCCAGCAGGGACAGGGGGCGCGACAATCAGCCCCAGCATTTT.

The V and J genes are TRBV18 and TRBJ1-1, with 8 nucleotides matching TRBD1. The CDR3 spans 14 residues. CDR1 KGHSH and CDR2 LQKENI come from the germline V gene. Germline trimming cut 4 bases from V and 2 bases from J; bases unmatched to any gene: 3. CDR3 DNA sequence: TGTGCCAGCTCACGACAGGGGCCCAACACTGAAGCTTTCTTT. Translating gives CASSRQGPNTEAFF.

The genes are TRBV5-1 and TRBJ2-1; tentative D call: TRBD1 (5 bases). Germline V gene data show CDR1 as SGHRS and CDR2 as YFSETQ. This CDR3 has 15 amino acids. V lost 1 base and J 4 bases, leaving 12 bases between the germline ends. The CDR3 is CASSLLGPVYNEQFF. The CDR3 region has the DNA TGCGCCAGCAGCTTGCTGGGGCCGGTGTACAATGAGCAGTTCTTC.

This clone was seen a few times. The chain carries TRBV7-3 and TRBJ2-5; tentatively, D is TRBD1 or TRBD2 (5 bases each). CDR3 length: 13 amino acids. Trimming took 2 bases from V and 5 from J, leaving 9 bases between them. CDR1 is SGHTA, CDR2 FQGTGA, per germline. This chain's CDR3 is CASSLLGTETQYF. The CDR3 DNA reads TGTGCCAGCAGCTTATTGGGGACGGAGACCCAGTACTTC.

CDR3 in amino acids: CASSQKPGKETQYF. The CDR3 region has the DNA TGTGCCAGCAGCCAAAAACCGGGCAAAGAGACCCAGTACTTC. The V gene is TRBV4-2, the J gene TRBJ2-5, with D unclear. CDR3 size: 14 residues. Trimming took off 2 bases at V and 3 bases at J, with 10 bases between the two ends. CDR1 and CDR2 (germline): LGHNA, YNFKEQ.

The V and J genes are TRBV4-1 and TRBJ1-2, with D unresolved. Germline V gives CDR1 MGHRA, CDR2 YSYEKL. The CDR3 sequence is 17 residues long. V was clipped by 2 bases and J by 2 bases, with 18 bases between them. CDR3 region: CASSQRLGGPTNYGYTF. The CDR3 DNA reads TGCGCCAGCAGCCAACGTTTAGGAGGCCCTACAAACTATGGCTACACCTTC.

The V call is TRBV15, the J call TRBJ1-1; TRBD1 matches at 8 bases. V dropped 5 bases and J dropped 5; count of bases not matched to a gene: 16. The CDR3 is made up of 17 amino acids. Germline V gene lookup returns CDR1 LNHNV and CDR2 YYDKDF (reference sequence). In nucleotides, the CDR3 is TGTGCCACCAGCGGCGACCGACGAACAGGGGGAGGGACTGAAGCTTTCTTT. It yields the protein CATSGDRRTGGGTEAFF.

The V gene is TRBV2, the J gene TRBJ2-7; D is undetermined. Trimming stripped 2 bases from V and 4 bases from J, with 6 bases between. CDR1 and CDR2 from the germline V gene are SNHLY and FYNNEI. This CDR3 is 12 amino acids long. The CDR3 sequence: CASSESSYEQYV. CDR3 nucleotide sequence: TGTGCCAGCAGTGAATCTTCGTACGAGCAGTACGTC.

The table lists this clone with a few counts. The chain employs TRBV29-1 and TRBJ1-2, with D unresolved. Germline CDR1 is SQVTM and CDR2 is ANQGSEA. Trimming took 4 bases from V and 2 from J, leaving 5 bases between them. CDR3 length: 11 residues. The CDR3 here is CSVAMNYGYTF. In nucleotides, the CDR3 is TGCAGCGTTGCCATGAACTATGGCTACACCTTC.

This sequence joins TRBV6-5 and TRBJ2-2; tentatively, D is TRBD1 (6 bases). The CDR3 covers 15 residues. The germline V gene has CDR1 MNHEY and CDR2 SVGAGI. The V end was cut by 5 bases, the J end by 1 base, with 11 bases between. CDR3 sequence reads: CASSRQDMNTGELFF. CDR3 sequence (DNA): TGTGCCAGCAGTCGACAGGATATGAACACCGGGGAGCTGTTTTTT.

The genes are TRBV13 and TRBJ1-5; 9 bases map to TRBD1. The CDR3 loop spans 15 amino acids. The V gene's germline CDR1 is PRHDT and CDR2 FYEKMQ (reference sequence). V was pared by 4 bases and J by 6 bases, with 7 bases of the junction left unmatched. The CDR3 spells CASSSSGTGSQPQHF. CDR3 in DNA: TGTGCCAGCAGCTCCTCCGGGACAGGGAGTCAGCCCCAGCATTTT.

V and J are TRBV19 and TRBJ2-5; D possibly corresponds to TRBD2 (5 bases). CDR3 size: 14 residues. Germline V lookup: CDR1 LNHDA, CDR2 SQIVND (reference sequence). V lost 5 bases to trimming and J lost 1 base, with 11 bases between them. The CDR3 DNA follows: TGTGCCAGTAGTCCCTCGGGGTTCCAAGAGACCCAGTACTTC. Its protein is CASSPSGFQETQYF.

The CDR3 is CASSLLDSYGYTF. The CDR3 DNA reads as TGTGCCAGCAGCTTATTGGACAGCTATGGCTACACCTTC. V usage is TRBV7-9 and J usage is TRBJ1-2, with D tentatively TRBD1 (6 bases). Germline lookup yields CDR1 SEHNR and CDR2 FQNEAQ (reference sequence). The CDR3 covers 13 residues. Trimming took off 2 bases at V and 4 bases at J, with 8 bases between the two ends.

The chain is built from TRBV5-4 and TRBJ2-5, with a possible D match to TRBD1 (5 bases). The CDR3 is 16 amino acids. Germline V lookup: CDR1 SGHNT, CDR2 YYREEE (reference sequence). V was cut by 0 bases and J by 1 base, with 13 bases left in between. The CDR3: CASSLDYSTVQETQYF. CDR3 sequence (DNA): TGTGCCAGCAGCTTGGACTACTCGACAGTCCAAGAGACCCAGTACTTC.

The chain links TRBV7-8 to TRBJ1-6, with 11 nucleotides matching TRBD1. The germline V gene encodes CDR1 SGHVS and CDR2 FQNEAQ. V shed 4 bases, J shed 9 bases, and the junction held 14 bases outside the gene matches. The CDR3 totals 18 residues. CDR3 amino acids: CASSYRPGQGDRGSPLHF. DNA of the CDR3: TGTGCCAGCAGCTATAGGCCGGGACAGGGGGATCGGGGTTCACCCCTCCACTTT. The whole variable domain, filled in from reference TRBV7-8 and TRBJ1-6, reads GAGVSQSPRYKVAKRGQDVALRCDPISGHVSLFWYQQALGQGPEFLTYFQNEAQLDKSGLPSDRFFAERPEGSVSTLKIQRTQQEDSAVYLCASSYRPGQGDRGSPLHFGNGTRLTVT.

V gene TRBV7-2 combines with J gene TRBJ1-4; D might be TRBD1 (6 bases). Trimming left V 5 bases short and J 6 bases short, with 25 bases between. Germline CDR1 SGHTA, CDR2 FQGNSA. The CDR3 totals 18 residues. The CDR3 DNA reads TGTGCCAGCAGCCGTAACTACCGACCGGGACAACGGTATGAAAAACTGTTTTTT. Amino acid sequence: CASSRNYRPGQRYEKLFF.